This T cell receptor beta chain stems from a study of human T cells and chemical hapten exposure. Study-wide context: Upper-back patches of 0.01% DPC were read at 6 days. Small volume differences among pooled libraries mainly caused per-sample TCR yield variation.

CDR3 length equals 16 residues. The germline V and J ends were trimmed by 2 bases and 5 bases, with 18 bases remaining between them. Germline lookup yields CDR1 LGHNA and CDR2 YNFKEQ. This clonotype was seen ten or more times. Its target is unknown. TCRdb ran MiXCR on the RACE reads and lists one entry per CDR3 protein. This sample has approximately 79,000 distinct CDR3 sequences; 9% to 12% occur once, and the top ten carry roughly 1.4%. Described time point: patch test 1, 2 weeks after DPC sensitization. Treatment meaning: therapeutic diphenylcyclopropenone sensitization with weekly scalp DPC. General study results and limits: Counts of TCRs above 1 in 1000 frequency stayed unchanged with DPC sensitization. Donors, who had alopecia, may show an immune response that differs from healthy people's.

V usage is TRBV4-2 and J usage is TRBJ1-1, with D tentatively TRBD1 (6 bases). This sample comprised whole blood, obtained in connection with sensitization to the hapten diphenylcyclopropenone (DPC). The TCR was taken from a woman aged 50 to 60 with alopecia areata. Some clones in this sample may be carry-over from other donors' samples. DNA for the CDR3: TGTGCCAGCAGCCAAACGGGGGTTACAGGGAGGACTGAAGCTTTCTTT. Its translation is CASSQTGVTGRTEAFF.